Listed below are T cell receptor beta chains from one sample, sequenced in a study of T cells after somatic rescue of genetic block. Generated by immunoSEQ multiplex PCR, the TCRdb table keeps only in-frame clones and is missing some. The data contain about 68,000 clones, roughly 92% of them singletons. Sequenced input: peripheral blood mononuclear cells (PBMCs). These receptors were obtained from a man aged 40-49 years. The CDR3 runs from the conserved cysteine through the conserved F or W. D genes are given only for firm matches. Size is omitted from some rows. Given values are once, few, many or a class for expanded clones.

D,size,J,V,CDR3,DNA
-,-,TRBJ1-3,TRBV4-2,CASSPTSGSGNTIYF,TGTGCCAGCAGCCCTACCTCAGGCTCTGGAAACACCATATATTTT
TRBD2,-,TRBJ2-3,TRBV5-1,CASSPTSGWLYF,TGCGCCAGCAGCCCGACTAGCGGGTGGCTGTATTTT
-,-,TRBJ2-7,TRBV7-9,CASSSALGPGSYEQYF,TGTGCCAGCAGTTCTGCACTGGGACCGGGCTCCTACGAGCAGTACTTC
TRBD1,-,TRBJ1-2,TRBV6-5,CASSDRGNYGYTF,TGTGCCAGCAGCGACAGGGGGAACTATGGCTACACCTTC
-,-,TRBJ2-7,TRBV7-2,CASSLEAPSAFPGGEQYF,TGTGCCAGCAGCTTAGAGGCCCCTAGCGCCTTCCCTGGGGGAGAGCAGTACTTC
TRBD1,-,TRBJ1-2,TRBV27,CASRVGHRGLGGYTF,TGTGCCAGCAGGGTGGGACACAGGGGGTTAGGAGGCTACACCTTC
TRBD1,-,TRBJ1-5,TRBV6-8,CASSYGKGQGGGNQPQHF,TGTGCCAGCAGTTATGGGAAAGGACAGGGCGGCGGCAATCAGCCCCAGCATTTT
TRBD1,-,TRBJ2-6,TRBV11-3,CASSLGRGQAGSTGANVLTF,TGTGCCAGCAGCTTAGGGAGGGGACAGGCCGGCTCCACTGGGGCCAACGTCCTGACTTTC
-,-,TRBJ2-5,TRBV30,CAWSPSGRGETQYF,TGTGCCTGGAGTCCTTCGGGCCGCGGAGAGACCCAGTACTTC
TRBD2,-,TRBJ2-3,TRBV7-2,CASSPRTSGSDTQYF,TGTGCCAGCAGCCCCAGGACTAGCGGGAGTGATACGCAGTATTTT
-,-,TRBJ1-5,TRBV6-1,CASRDTYSNQPQHF,TGTGCCAGCAGGGACACTTATAGCAATCAGCCCCAGCATTTT
-,-,TRBJ1-2,TRBV7-9,CASSLLGRSTF,TGTGCCAGCAGCTTACTGGGACGGTCGACCTTC
-,-,TRBJ2-1,TRBV18,CASSPRVIYNEQFF,TGTGCCAGCTCACCCCGGGTGATCTACAATGAGCAGTTCTTC
-,-,TRBJ2-6,TRBV4-2,CASNSGESSGANVLTF,TGTGCCAGCAACTCCGGGGAGAGCTCTGGGGCCAACGTCCTGACTTTC
TRBD2,once,TRBJ2-5,TRBV28,CASSLASGRVETQYF,TGTGCCAGCAGTTTAGCGAGCGGGAGGGTAGAGACCCAGTACTTC
-,-,TRBJ2-7,TRBV4-1,CASSQGAGGSYEQYF,TGCGCCAGCAGCCAAGGAGCCGGTGGTTCCTACGAGCAGTACTTC
TRBD1,-,TRBJ2-7,TRBV11-3,CASSLGGGYEQYF,TGTGCCAGCAGTCTAGGGGGCGGCTACGAGCAGTACTTC
-,few,TRBJ1-1,TRBV2,CASSLDLLMNTEAFF,TGTGCCAGCAGTCTAGACCTGCTCATGAACACTGAAGCTTTCTTT
-,few,TRBJ1-1,TRBV27,CASSLSGRSEAFF,TGTGCCAGCAGTTTATCGGGACGGTCTGAAGCTTTCTTT
-,-,TRBJ2-7,TRBV13,CASSEARASYEQYF,TGTGCCAGCAGCGAGGCCCGCGCCTCGTACGAGCAGTACTTC
-,-,TRBJ2-3,TRBV4-3,CASSQTAVSTDTQYF,TGCGCCAGCAGCCAAACAGCGGTTAGCACAGATACGCAGTATTTT
-,-,TRBJ2-5,TRBV27,CASSPRGWETQYF,TGTGCCAGCAGCCCCCGGGGTTGGGAGACCCAGTACTTC
TRBD1,once,TRBJ1-6,TRBV6-1,CASSEIEGARSPLHF,TGTGCCAGCAGTGAAATTGAGGGGGCTCGGTCACCCCTCCACTTT
-,-,TRBJ2-3,TRBV5-1,CASSLAVASTDTQYF,TGCGCCAGCAGCTTGGCGGTGGCTAGCACAGATACGCAGTATTTT
-,-,TRBJ2-7,TRBV7-9,CASSLEVGTYEQYF,TGTGCCAGCAGCTTAGAGGTGGGAACCTACGAGCAGTACTTC
-,-,TRBJ2-6,TRBV28,CASIRGGSGANVLTF,TGTGCCAGCATCAGAGGGGGCTCTGGGGCCAACGTCCTGACTTTC
-,-,TRBJ1-1,TRBV12-5,CASGLDSGRLNTEAFF,TGTGCTAGTGGTTTAGATTCCGGACGTTTGAACACTGAAGCTTTCTTT
TRBD1,-,TRBJ1-1,TRBV5-1,CASSSVTGGPVAEAFF,TGCGCCAGCAGCTCGGTGACAGGGGGGCCGGTGGCTGAAGCTTTCTTT
TRBD2,-,TRBJ2-1,TRBV4-3,CASRYSSGSGNEQFF,TGCGCCAGCAGGTACTCTAGCGGGAGTGGCAATGAGCAGTTCTTC
TRBD1,-,TRBJ2-2,TRBV5-1,CASSLIRDSNTGELFF,TGCGCCAGCAGCCTCATTAGGGACAGCAACACCGGGGAGCTGTTTTTT
TRBD2,-,TRBJ2-3,TRBV19,CASRLAGGPDTQYF,TGTGCCAGTAGACTAGCGGGAGGCCCAGATACGCAGTATTTT
TRBD1,-,TRBJ2-7,TRBV7-8,CASSLALGTGDYEQYF,TGTGCCAGCAGCTTAGCCCTTGGGACAGGGGACTACGAGCAGTACTTC
-,-,TRBJ1-5,TRBV6-1,CASSTDRRINQPQHF,TGTGCCAGCAGCACAGACAGAAGGATCAATCAGCCCCAGCATTTT
TRBD1,-,TRBJ2-6,TRBV7-9,CASQPLDRAFTGANVLTF,TGTGCCAGCCAACCCCTCGACAGGGCCTTTACTGGGGCCAACGTCCTGACTTTC
TRBD1,once,TRBJ2-2,TRBV2,CASSGQGVAGELFF,TGTGCCAGCAGTGGACAGGGTGTCGCCGGGGAGCTGTTTTTT
TRBD1,-,TRBJ1-2,TRBV27,CASTPTGGPPGGYTF,TGTGCCAGCACCCCGACAGGGGGCCCCCCTGGTGGCTACACCTTC
TRBD1,-,TRBJ2-7,TRBV19,CAENRDREYEQYF,TGTGCCGAAAACCGGGACAGGGAATACGAGCAGTACTTC
TRBD1,-,TRBJ2-4,TRBV28,CASSPPGQKNIQYF,TGTGCCAGCAGTCCACCGGGACAGAAAAACATTCAGTACTTC
TRBD1,-,TRBJ1-6,TRBV6-1,CASNRDRGFWSPLHF,TGTGCCAGCAACCGGGACAGGGGTTTCTGGTCACCCCTCCACTTT
TRBD2,-,TRBJ2-2,TRBV5-4,CASSSGTTPTGELFF,TGTGCCAGCAGCTCAGGGACTACTCCCACCGGGGAGCTGTTTTTT
TRBD1,once,TRBJ1-1,TRBV14,CASSRHQGGAMNTEAFF,TGTGCCAGCAGCCGACACCAGGGGGGGGCCATGAACACTGAAGCTTTCTTT
-,once,TRBJ1-4,TRBV19,CASSMGTGRREKLFF,TGTGCCAGTAGTATGGGAACAGGGAGGCGTGAAAAACTGTTTTTT
-,-,TRBJ1-1,TRBV7-2,CASSLVSGNTEAFF,TGTGCCAGCAGCTTAGTGAGCGGGAACACTGAAGCTTTCTTT
-,-,TRBJ2-5,TRBV28,CASSFSGSRLQETQYF,TGTGCCAGCAGTTTTTCAGGGAGCCGCCTCCAAGAGACCCAGTACTTC
-,-,TRBJ1-1,TRBV5-5,CASSVTPGTEAFF,TGTGCCAGCAGCGTGACCCCGGGGACTGAAGCTTTCTTT
-,-,TRBJ2-5,TRBV5-5,CASSLVSGAQETQYF,TGTGCCAGCAGCTTGGTGTCGGGAGCCCAAGAGACCCAGTACTTC
TRBD1,-,TRBJ2-7,TRBV5-1,CASSLGGQGRTYEQYF,TGCGCCAGCAGCTTGGGGGGACAGGGGAGGACCTACGAGCAGTACTTC
-,-,TRBJ2-7,TRBV30,CAWNRVLSYEQYF,TGTGCCTGGAACAGAGTCCTCTCCTACGAGCAGTACTTC
TRBD2,-,TRBJ2-1,TRBV27,CASSWVAGGLPSSYNEQFF,TGTGCCAGCAGTTGGGTAGCGGGGGGCCTCCCTAGCTCCTACAATGAGCAGTTCTTC
TRBD1,-,TRBJ2-1,TRBV11-2,CASSTTGGPDEQFF,TGTGCCAGCAGCACTACAGGGGGCCCGGATGAGCAGTTCTTC
-,-,TRBJ1-5,TRBV2,CASSGILENQPQHF,TGTGCCAGCAGTGGGATTCTCGAGAATCAGCCCCAGCATTTT
-,few,TRBJ1-1,TRBV2,CASSELENTEAFF,TGTGCCAGCAGTGAACTGGAGAACACTGAAGCTTTCTTT
-,few,TRBJ1-1,TRBV6-1,CASRFLQGTGTEAFF,TGTGCCAGCAGGTTCTTACAGGGAACGGGAACTGAAGCTTTCTTT
-,once,TRBJ2-1,TRBV9,CASSVWDAPYNEQFF,TGTGCCAGCAGCGTATGGGACGCCCCTTACAATGAGCAGTTCTTC
TRBD1,-,TRBJ2-5,TRBV6-5,CASSSDRGLETQYF,TGTGCCAGCAGCTCGGACAGGGGGCTTGAGACCCAGTACTTC
TRBD1,-,TRBJ1-4,TRBV10-3,CAISEGTGVNEKLFF,TGTGCCATCAGTGAAGGGACAGGCGTTAATGAAAAACTGTTTTTT